Presented here are 24 T cell receptor beta chains from one specimen sequenced in a study of cytomegalovirus exposure and HLA in healthy donors (dated by TCRdb to between 2016 and 2019). To prepare the library, the immunoSEQ multiplex PCR assay was applied. A mixture of 60 forward primers for TCR Vbeta segments and 13 reverse primers for TCR Jbeta segments was used in the multiplex PCR. In TCRdb, the immuneACCESS table is reduced to in-frame sequences with V and J assigned. These tables do not hold every clone; where another copy was compared, an unresolved V gene accounts for under half, and the others remain unexplained. In this sample the table shows just under 70,000 clones, 81% of which occur a single time. The ten top clones hold approximately 7% of the sample. The sample taken for sequencing was PBMCs. These receptor sequences come from a human donor in good health.

A single count supports this clone. The chain has TRBV29-1 and TRBJ1-2; D call uncertain. Per germline, CDR1 SQVTM and CDR2 ANQGSEA. V gave up 4 bases and J gave up 8 bases, with 17 bases separating them. There are 13 residues in the CDR3. CDR3 nucleotide sequence: TGCAGCGTTGCGAGGGCCGCATTAGGAGGCTACACCTTC. It codes for CSVARAALGGYTF.

This chain joins TRBV7-9 and TRBJ1-5; D gene uncertain. The CDR3 spans 12 residues. The V and J ends lost 2 bases and 6 bases respectively, with 5 bases between them. Germline-derived CDR1 and CDR2 are SEHNR and FQNEAQ (reference sequence). This CDR3 reads CASSLIGQPQHF. CDR3 bases: TGTGCCAGCAGCTTAATCGGTCAGCCCCAGCATTTT.

V usage is TRBV29-1 and J usage is TRBJ1-4; D may be TRBD1 (5 bases). The germline V and J ends were trimmed by 7 bases and 7 bases, with 16 bases remaining between them. Germline V gives CDR1 SQVTM, CDR2 ANQGSEA. This CDR3 comprises 13 residues. CDR3 DNA: TGCAGCGGCAGGTATTCGCAGGGTGAAAAACTGTTTTTT. Translation: CSGRYSQGEKLFF.

This sequence joins TRBV5-1 and TRBJ2-7; 11 bases are a match to TRBD2. V lost 1 base to trimming and J lost 1 base; unmatched junction nucleotides: 13. There are 19 residues in the CDR3. CDR1 SGHRS and CDR2 YFSETQ come from the germline V gene. The chain's CDR3 is CASSLSRSSLAGGSYEQYF. The DNA for the CDR3 is TGCGCCAGCAGCTTGTCCCGCTCCTCTCTAGCGGGGGGTTCCTACGAGCAGTACTTC.

V and J are TRBV6-5 and TRBJ2-5, with 7 bases fitting TRBD2. The germline gives CDR1 MNHEY, CDR2 SVGAGI. V lost 3 bases to trimming and J lost 2 bases; unmatched junction nucleotides: 9. The CDR3 length is 16 residues. CDR3 DNA sequence: TGTGCCAGCAGTTATCTGCGGGGAGGGCATCAAGAGACCCAGTACTTC. Its protein product is CASSYLRGGHQETQYF.

The chain carries TRBV28 and TRBJ1-2, with D possibly being TRBD1 (5 bases). The ends were cut back, 5 bases at V and 8 bases at J, with 15 bases in the middle. The CDR3 is 13 amino acids. The V gene's germline CDR1 is MDHEN and CDR2 SYDVKM. This CDR3 reads CASSPLGGWGYTF. The CDR3 region has the DNA TGTGCCAGCAGTCCTTTGGGGGGTTGGGGCTACACCTTC.

V and J are TRBV9 and TRBJ2-7, with 7 bases aligning to TRBD1. V lost 4 bases to trimming and J lost 1 base; unmatched junction nucleotides: 5. CDR1 is SGDLS, CDR2 YYNGEE, per germline. This CDR3 is 14 amino acids long. The CDR3 loop reads CASSPRDSSYEQYF. The CDR3 region has the DNA TGTGCCAGCAGCCCCCGGGACAGTTCCTACGAGCAGTACTTC. The variable domain in full, with the rest retrieved from reference TRBV9 and TRBJ2-7, is DSGVTQTPKHLITATGQRVTLRCSPRSGDLSVYWYQQSLDQGLQFLIQYYNGEERAKGNILERFSAQQFPDLHSELNLSSLELGDSALYFCASSPRDSSYEQYFGPGTRLTVT.

The chain recombines TRBV18 with TRBJ2-7; possibly TRBD2 for D (6 bases). The CDR3 is made up of 17 amino acids. V lost 3 bases and J 0 bases, leaving 18 bases between the germline ends. CDR1 is KGHSH and CDR2 is LQKENI in the germline V gene. The CDR3 DNA reads as TGTGCCAGCTCACCGAAAGATCGTGGGGGGAACTCCTACGAGCAGTACTTC. Protein sequence: CASSPKDRGGNSYEQYF.

The rearrangement uses TRBV9 and TRBJ2-1; 12 nucleotides match TRBD2. The CDR3 has 16 amino acids. After removal of 0 bases from V and 8 bases from J, the junction contained 6 bases not matched to a gene. Germline loops: CDR1 SGDLS, CDR2 YYNGEE. CDR3 DNA sequence: TGTGCCAGCAGCGTAGTGTCTAGCGGGGGGGTCTATGAGCAGTTCTTC. It codes for CASSVVSSGGVYEQFF.

The chain couples TRBV7-3 to TRBJ2-2, with TRBD2 matching 12 bases. Per germline, CDR1 SGHTA and CDR2 FQGTGA. This CDR3 spans 16 amino acids. Unmatched junction bases numbered 8, after V lost 4 bases and J lost 8 bases. The CDR3 sequence: CASSSPGLAGRGELFF. In DNA form, the CDR3 reads TGTGCCAGCAGCTCACCCGGACTAGCGGGGAGAGGGGAGCTGTTTTTT.

J is TRBJ2-1 and V is TRBV6-6, with a tentative D call TRBD1 (5 bases). The CDR3 sequence is 14 residues long. CDR1 is MNHNY and CDR2 is SVGAGI in the germline V gene (reference sequence). V lost 0 bases and J lost 9, with 12 bases in between. Here the CDR3 DNA reads TGTGCCAGCAGTTACTCCAGGGCCCAAGGTGAGCAGTTCTTC. This codes for CASSYSRAQGEQFF.

The chain recombines TRBV19 with TRBJ2-7, with a weak D call TRBD1 (7 bases). Trimming cost V 0 bases and J 3 bases, with 24 bases left between them. The CDR3 has 19 residues. Germline V lookup: CDR1 LNHDA, CDR2 SQIVND (reference sequence). The CDR3 DNA is TGTGCCAGTAGTATAGATAGATTGACAGGGAGGAAACGGGACTACGAGCAGTACTTC. Encoded protein: CASSIDRLTGRKRDYEQYF.

This clone was counted a few times. This sequence joins TRBV5-1 and TRBJ2-2; D gene ambiguous. The CDR3 loop spans 12 amino acids. The V gene's germline CDR1 is SGHRS and CDR2 YFSETQ. V was shortened by 3 bases and J by 8 bases, with 8 bases between the two germline ends. This CDR3 reads CASSSPEGELFF. The CDR3 coding sequence is TGCGCCAGCAGCTCCCCTGAGGGGGAGCTGTTTTTT.

The chain carries TRBV5-5 and TRBJ1-4, with TRBD1 matching over 7 bases. CDR1 is SGHKS and CDR2 is YYEKEE in the germline V gene (reference sequence). The CDR3 sequence is 14 residues long. J lost 7 bases, V lost 4 bases, and 7 bases had no gene match. The CDR3 sequence: CASSDQGVAEKLFF. The CDR3 DNA follows: TGTGCCAGCAGCGACCAGGGGGTGGCTGAAAAACTGTTTTTT.

The chain uses TRBV6-1 and TRBJ1-2; unclear D gene. The CDR3 covers 14 residues. V gave up 2 bases and J gave up 4 bases, with 11 bases separating them. The germline V gene has CDR1 MNHNS and CDR2 SASEGT. CDR3 protein: CASSENLSSYGYTF. The CDR3 DNA follows: TGTGCCAGCAGTGAAAATCTGAGTAGCTATGGCTACACCTTC.

This sequence joins TRBV30 and TRBJ1-2; no definite D call. Trimming left V 0 bases short and J 4 bases short, with 9 bases between. The CDR3 totals 13 residues. Germline CDR1 is GTSNPN and CDR2 is SVGIG (reference sequence). CDR3 in amino acids: CAWSVAVSYGYTF. CDR3 bases: TGTGCCTGGAGTGTGGCAGTATCCTATGGCTACACCTTC.

This clone was recorded once. The V and J genes are TRBV7-9 and TRBJ2-5; D possibly matches TRBD1 or TRBD2 (5 bases each). Germline assignment: CDR1 SEHNR and CDR2 FQNEAQ (reference sequence). Trimming pared 5 bases from V and 2 bases from J, leaving 9 bases between. This CDR3 has 13 amino acids. As DNA, the CDR3 is TGTGCCAGCAGCGTAGAGGGGCAAGAGACCCAGTACTTC. Translating it yields CASSVEGQETQYF.

The chain is built from TRBV4-2 and TRBJ2-5; D unclear. The J call is in doubt because the DNA end fits TRBJ2-7 better. The CDR3 loop spans 13 amino acids. Germline V gene sequence: CDR1 LGHNA, CDR2 YNFKEQ. In DNA form, the CDR3 reads TGTGCCAGCAGCCAAGATAGATCCTACGAGCAGTACTTC. This gives the protein CASSQDRSYEQYF.

This chain connects TRBV4-2 to TRBJ2-1; 16 bases line up with TRBD2. CDR1 and CDR2 (germline): LGHNA, YNFKEQ. The CDR3 is 17 residues long. Unmatched junction bases numbered 4, after V lost 0 bases and J lost 8 bases. This CDR3 reads CASSQEGTSGGAHEQFF. As DNA, the CDR3 is TGTGCCAGCAGCCAAGAAGGGACTAGCGGGGGGGCGCATGAGCAGTTCTTC.

V and J are TRBV6-5 and TRBJ1-2; no clear D gene. Germline V gene data show CDR1 as MNHEY and CDR2 as SVGAGI. This CDR3 region has 13 residues. Between the trimmed V and J ends, which lost 6 bases and 5 bases, there was a span of 13 bases. The CDR3 nucleotides are TGTGCCAGCAGGACCGCCGGGAGTTATGGCTACACCTTC. It encodes CASRTAGSYGYTF.

CDR3 nucleotides: TGTGCCAGTAGGGAGAGGACAGGGGGCGTCTACGAGCAGTACTTC. Translation gives CASRERTGGVYEQYF. The chain combines TRBV19 with TRBJ2-7; 11 bases line up with TRBD1. The CDR3 is 15 amino acids. Trimming at V came to 6 bases and at J to 3 bases, leaving 7 bases not matched to a gene. CDR1 is LNHDA and CDR2 is SQIVND in the germline V gene (reference sequence). Supplemented by reference TRBV19 and TRBJ2-7, the full variable domain reads DGGITQSPKYLFRKEGQNVTLSCEQNLNHDAMYWYRQDPGQGLRLIYYSQIVNDFQKGDIAEGYSVSREKKESFPLTVTSAQKNPTAFYLCASRERTGGVYEQYFGPGTRLTVT.

The chain is built from TRBV7-3 and TRBJ2-3; D might be TRBD2 (6 bases). V was cut by 5 bases and J by 1 base, with 13 bases left in between. Germline values: CDR1 SGHTA, CDR2 FQGTGA. The CDR3 spans 15 residues. CDR3: CASSRLASGTDTQYF. CDR3 nucleotides: TGTGCCAGCAGCCGGCTAGCGTCTGGCACAGATACGCAGTATTTT.

The chain recombines TRBV2 with TRBJ2-7; 10 bases agree with TRBD1. The CDR3 totals 15 residues. Unmatched junction bases numbered 5, after V lost 4 bases and J lost 2 bases. Germline V CDR1 and CDR2: SNHLY, FYNNEI. DNA for the CDR3: TGTGCCAGCAGTGGGAGACAGGGGGCTCCCTACGAGCAGTACTTC. It encodes CASSGRQGAPYEQYF.

The rearrangement uses TRBV11-2 and TRBJ2-7; 10 bases are a match to TRBD1. J gave up 2 bases and V 5 bases, and 6 bases lay outside the gene matches. The germline CDR1 and CDR2 sequences are SGHAT and FQNNGV. This CDR3 is built from 15 residues. Here the CDR3 reads CASSRMGQGPYEQYF. Here the CDR3 DNA reads TGTGCCAGCAGCCGAATGGGACAGGGGCCCTACGAGCAGTACTTC.